The sequence of this T cell receptor (beta chain) was determined in a study of T-cell reconstitution after alpha-beta-depleted transplantation in children. Unique molecular identifiers were incorporated into the prepared TCRbeta library. MiXCR, applied by TCRdb to the PCR reads, yields one record per CDR3 protein. Found here are 500,000 to 600,000 distinct CDR3 sequences, about 16% of them singletons; the top ten hold approximately 3%. Trimming cost V 1 base and J 3 bases, with 9 bases left between them. The CDR3 loop spans 14 amino acids. CDR1 and CDR2 (germline): SGHDN, FVKESK. This clonotype was sampled from a human donor who donated a stem cell graft to a child with acute lymphoblastic leukemia. The sample was PBMCs from the stem cell graft donor, taken from the stem cell graft. V gene TRBV14 combines with J gene TRBJ1-1; a possible D gene is TRBD1 (5 bases). The CDR3 spells CASSQGRGYTEAFF. The CDR3 DNA sequence: TGTGCCAGCAGCCAAGGCCGGGGGTACACTGAAGCTTTCTTT.